The 2 T cell receptor beta chains below were found in one sample sequenced in a study of T cells after yellow fever vaccination. One entry per CDR3 protein, called by TCRdb with MiXCR from the 5' RACE reads. This table has about 300,000 distinct CDR3 sequences, around 7% appearing once. The sequencing used PBMCs, collected roughly 47 days after the first yellow fever vaccination. The receptors here all came from a man between 18 and 35 years old who received the YFV17D yellow fever vaccine.

The rearrangement links TRBV7-9 to TRBJ1-6; possible D gene TRBD1, 5 bases. V was shortened by 2 bases and J by 1 base, with 12 bases between the two germline ends. Germline V gives CDR1 SEHNR, CDR2 FQNEAQ (reference sequence). The CDR3 is 17 residues long. CDR3 in DNA: TGTGCCAGCAGCTTACTAGGGGAAGGATCCTATAATTCACCCCTCCACTTT. Amino acids: CASSLLGEGSYNSPLHF.

This clonotype was observed a handful of times. This chain joins TRBV14 and TRBJ1-2, with 7 bases matching TRBD1. CDR3 length: 14 amino acids. The germline gives CDR1 SGHDN, CDR2 FVKESK. The V segment lost 0 bases and the J segment 4 bases; nucleotides outside the gene matches: 2. The CDR3 DNA follows: TGTGCCAGCAGCCAAGAGGGACAGTTCTATGGCTACACCTTC. This gives the protein CASSQEGQFYGYTF. The full variable domain, with the rest looked up from reference TRBV14 and TRBJ1-2, is EAGVTQFPSHSVIEKGQTVTLRCDPISGHDNLYWYRRVMGKEIKFLLHFVKESKQDESGMPNNRFLAERTGGTYSTLKVQPAELEDSGVYFCASSQEGQFYGYTFGSGTRLTVV.